This TCR beta chain was documented in a study of T cell repertoires in cytomegalovirus infection (dated by TCRdb to the late 2010s). Broadly, across the study: Peptide stimulations targeted recently identified HLA-C-restricted CMV epitopes, whose presentation resists viral immunomodulation, together with well-studied HLA-B-restricted epitopes. Donor HLA type was relevant to the analysis, as public TCR beta signatures indicated carriage of CMV infection together with the matching HLA type. What the study reported, not specific to this receptor: The ex vivo response was dominated by HLA-C-restricted CMV-specific TCR beta clonotypes, which also provided the single most frequent clonotype in two of eight donors. Carriers of CMV infection plus the relevant HLA type were discriminated by the cumulative frequency of public TCR beta family members in the study cohort and in an independent roughly 400-donor cohort.

The CDR3 spans 17 residues, from the cysteine through the phenylalanine. CDR3 DNA is the only sequence kept; it has 51 bases, read in frame from the first base. At the junction V is shortened by 3 bases and J by 5 bases, with 23 bases in between. CDR1 and CDR2, per the germline V gene (reference sequence), are LNHDA and SQIVND. Regarding this clonotype: This receptor's antigen is unknown. It has no much larger one-base neighbor in the sample; base qualities were not kept.

The sequencing machine was an Illumina HiSeq 1500. TCRdb reanalyzed the raw reads on its own, using fastp at Q25 for trimming and MiXCR for clone calling, and kept in-frame beta chains. A single entry per CDR3 protein holds the most common genes and DNA from its merged rows. The sample table contains approximately 220,000 distinct CDR3 sequences; only one count was recorded for 38% of them. 55% to 60% of the sample is held by the ten biggest clonotypes. The treatment or condition label, read with the paper, signifies: in vitro stimulation with specific CMV peptide epitopes to enrich CMV-specific T cells.

Material: CD8+ T cells from cultured PBMCs, obtained from culture after CMV antigen stimulation. The clonotype was recovered from a human donor in good health (CMV status not recorded). Some clones in this sample may be carry-over from other donors' samples. The chain links TRBV19 with TRBJ2-7; tentative D gene TRBD2, with 6 bases matching. The CDR3 sequence is CASSIGGRGLVEDEQYF. The DNA sequence reads TGTGCCAGTAGTATCGGTGGTCGGGGACTGGTTGAGGACGAGCAGTACTTC.